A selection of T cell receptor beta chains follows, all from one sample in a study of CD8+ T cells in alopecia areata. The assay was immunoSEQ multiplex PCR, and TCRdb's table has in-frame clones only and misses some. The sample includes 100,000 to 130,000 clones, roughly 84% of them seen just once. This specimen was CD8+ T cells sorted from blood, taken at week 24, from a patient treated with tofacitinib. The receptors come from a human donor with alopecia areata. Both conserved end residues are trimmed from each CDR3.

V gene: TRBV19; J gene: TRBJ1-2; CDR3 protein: ASGAAAQGYT
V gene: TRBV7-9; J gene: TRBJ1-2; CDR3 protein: ASRQGDDGYGYT
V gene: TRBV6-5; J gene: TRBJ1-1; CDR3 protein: ASSYSTGREAF
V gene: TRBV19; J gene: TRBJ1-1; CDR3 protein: ASRGGGTEAF
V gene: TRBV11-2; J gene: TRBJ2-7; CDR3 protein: ASSLGDPSYEQY
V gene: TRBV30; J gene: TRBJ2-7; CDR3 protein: AWMLGGGPLYEQY
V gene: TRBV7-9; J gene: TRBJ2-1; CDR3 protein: ASSSSGGLAFGQF
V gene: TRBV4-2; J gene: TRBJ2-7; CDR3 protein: ASSQESDRSYDEQY
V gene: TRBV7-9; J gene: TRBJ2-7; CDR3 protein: ASSDTHRDYEQY
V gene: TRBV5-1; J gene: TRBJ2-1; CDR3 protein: ASSFPASGASYNEQF
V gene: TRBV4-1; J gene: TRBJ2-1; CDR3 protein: ASSQILAGSNNEQF
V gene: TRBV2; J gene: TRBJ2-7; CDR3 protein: ATPGQGGHEQY
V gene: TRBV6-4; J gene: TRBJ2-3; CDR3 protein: ASSPGTTSTDTQY
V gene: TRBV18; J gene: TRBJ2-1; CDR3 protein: ASSPSGTGNNEQF
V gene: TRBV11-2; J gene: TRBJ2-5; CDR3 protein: ASSLTDGALRTQY
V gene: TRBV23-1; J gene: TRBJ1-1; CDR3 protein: ASSPAADSKNTEAF
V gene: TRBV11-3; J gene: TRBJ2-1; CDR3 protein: ASSLRQSYEQF
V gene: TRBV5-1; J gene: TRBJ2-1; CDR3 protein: ASSLVGTTYNEQF
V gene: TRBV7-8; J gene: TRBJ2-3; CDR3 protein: ASSSPGTSGFTDTQY
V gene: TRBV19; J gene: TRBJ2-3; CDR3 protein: ASTRGPSDTQY
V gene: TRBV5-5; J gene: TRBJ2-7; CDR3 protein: ASSLGGVDYEQY
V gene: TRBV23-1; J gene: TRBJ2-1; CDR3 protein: ASVGAGEQF
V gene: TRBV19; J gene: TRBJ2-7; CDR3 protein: ASSTTTSGRSSSYEQY
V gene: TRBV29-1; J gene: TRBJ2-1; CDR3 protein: SVDPLAGGPGEQF
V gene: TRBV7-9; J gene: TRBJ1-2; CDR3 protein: ASSLLARANYGYT
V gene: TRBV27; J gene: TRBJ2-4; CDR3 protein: ASSFLQGADIQY
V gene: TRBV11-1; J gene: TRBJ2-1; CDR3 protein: ASSLMASGGNEQF
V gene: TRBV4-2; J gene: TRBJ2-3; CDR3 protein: ASSFGGDTQY
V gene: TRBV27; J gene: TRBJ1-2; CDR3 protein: AAAPGRTYGYT
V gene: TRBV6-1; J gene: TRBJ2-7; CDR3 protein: ASGEGASYEQY